Listed here are 21 T cell receptor beta chains from one sample, sequenced in a study of T cell responses to AZD1222 COVID-19 vaccine. The method was immunoSEQ multiplex PCR; TCRdb's version includes in-frame clones alone and lacks a portion of them. Of about 120,000 clones in the sample, about nine tenths were seen once. The specimen comprised peripheral blood, sampled on day 0 of AZD1222 vaccination. These receptors all stem from an adult in good health.

The chain has TRBV18 and TRBJ1-4; D is perhaps TRBD1 (5 bases). This CDR3 has 16 amino acids. Trimming cost V 0 bases and J 3 bases, with 11 bases left between them. CDR1 and CDR2 from the germline V gene are KGHSH and LQKENI. DNA of the CDR3: TGTGCCAGCTCACCACCGACAACAGGCCCTAATGAAAAACTGTTTTTT. It encodes CASSPPTTGPNEKLFF.

This chain joins TRBV27 and TRBJ1-4; possibly TRBD1 for D (5 bases). Germline loops: CDR1 MNHEY, CDR2 SMNVEV (reference sequence). The V end lost 7 bases, the J end lost 0 bases, and 12 bases lay between the germline ends. CDR3 size: 15 residues. The CDR3 reads CASKGPMATNEKLFF. CDR3 DNA sequence: TGTGCCAGCAAGGGACCCATGGCAACTAATGAAAAACTGTTTTTT.

The rearrangement joins TRBV6-4 to TRBJ2-2, with D tentatively TRBD1 or TRBD2 (5 bases each). Germline V gene data show CDR1 as MRHNA and CDR2 as SNTAGT. CDR3 length: 20 residues. Trimming removed 0 bases at V and 7 bases at J, with 27 bases between. The CDR3 protein is CASSDSRVGAFVSRGGELFF. For the CDR3, the DNA is TGTGCCAGCAGTGACTCGAGGGTTGGGGCGTTTGTGTCTCGAGGCGGGGAGCTGTTTTTT.

The V gene is TRBV4-3, the J gene TRBJ2-5, with D hard to call. Trimming took off 4 bases at V and 4 bases at J, with 10 bases between the two ends. The CDR3 length is 13 residues. From germline, CDR1 is LGHNA and CDR2 YSLEER. CDR3 nucleotides: TGCGCCAGCAGCCCCTACCTGGGAGAGACCCAGTACTTC. Residues: CASSPYLGETQYF.

The chain joins TRBV5-4 to TRBJ2-1; weak D call: TRBD2 (5 bases). The CDR3 sequence is 13 residues long. V was pared by 2 bases and J by 6 bases, with 9 bases between. Germline V gene sequence: CDR1 SGHNT, CDR2 YYREEE (reference sequence). CDR3 coding DNA: TGTGCCAGCAGCTTAGCCCGGGGCAATGAGCAGTTCTTC. Protein product: CASSLARGNEQFF.

The chain carries TRBV6-6 and TRBJ2-1; the match to TRBD2 covers 10 bases. This CDR3 spans 14 amino acids. Germline assignment: CDR1 MNHNY and CDR2 SVGAGI (reference sequence). V trimming: 6 bases; J trimming: 6 bases; junction bases outside the gene matches: 5. CDR3 loop: CASREGLAVNEQFF. The CDR3 DNA is TGTGCCAGCAGAGAAGGACTAGCGGTCAATGAGCAGTTCTTC.

The genes are TRBV5-1 and TRBJ2-7; 7 bases map to TRBD1. V gave up 4 bases and J gave up 7 bases; unmatched junction bases: 14. The CDR3 sequence is 15 residues long. Germline V gene data show CDR1 as SGHRS and CDR2 as YFSETQ. CDR3 amino acids: CASSPDQDRTREQYF. The CDR3 nucleotides read TGCGCCAGCAGCCCGGACCAGGACAGGACGAGGGAGCAGTACTTC.

V gene TRBV28 combines with J gene TRBJ2-7; 9 bases are a match to TRBD1. V shed 6 bases, J shed 3 bases, and the junction held 0 bases outside the gene matches. The CDR3 sequence is 12 residues long. CDR1 MDHEN and CDR2 SYDVKM come from the germline V gene. DNA of the CDR3: TGTGCCAGCAGGGACAGGGGCTACGAGCAGTACTTC. Protein product: CASRDRGYEQYF.

This chain connects TRBV28 to TRBJ2-7; the match to TRBD2 covers 14 bases. V gave up 7 bases and J gave up 0 bases; unmatched junction bases: 8. Germline V CDR1 and CDR2: MDHEN, SYDVKM. This CDR3 has 17 amino acids. The CDR3 bases are TGTGCCAGCATGGGGACGGGGACTAGCGGGAGCTCCTACGAGCAGTACTTC. Translation gives CASMGTGTSGSSYEQYF.

This sequence joins TRBV9 and TRBJ2-7; possibly TRBD1 or TRBD2 for D (5 bases each). The length of the CDR3 is 15 residues. Germline V gene sequence: CDR1 SGDLS, CDR2 YYNGEE. The germline V and J ends were trimmed by 5 bases and 1 base, with 16 bases remaining between them. This chain's CDR3 is CASSLRDAGSYEQYF. In DNA, the CDR3 is TGTGCCAGCAGTCTCCGGGACGCAGGATCCTACGAGCAGTACTTC. Filled out from reference TRBV9 and TRBJ2-7, the complete variable domain reads DSGVTQTPKHLITATGQRVTLRCSPRSGDLSVYWYQQSLDQGLQFLIQYYNGEERAKGNILERFSAQQFPDLHSELNLSSLELGDSALYFCASSLRDAGSYEQYFGPGTRLTVT.

This clone was seen more than once but under ten times. The J gene is TRBJ1-5, the V gene TRBV7-9; TRBD1 is a possible D gene (6 bases). V was cut by 4 bases and J by 0 bases, with 19 bases left in between. The length of the CDR3 is 18 residues. CDR1 SEHNR and CDR2 FQNEAQ come from the germline V gene (reference sequence). CDR3 protein: CASSSLPQGLNSNQPQHF. CDR3 DNA sequence: TGTGCCAGCAGCTCACTCCCTCAGGGGCTCAATAGCAATCAGCCCCAGCATTTT. Complete variable domain (other parts from reference TRBV7-9 and TRBJ1-5): DTGVSQNPRHKITKRGQNVTFRCDPISEHNRLYWYRQTLGQGPEFLTYFQNEAQLEKSRLLSDRFSAERPKGSFSTLEIQRTEQGDSAMYLCASSSLPQGLNSNQPQHFGDGTRLSIL.

This chain uses TRBV5-1 with TRBJ1-1; 9 bases line up with TRBD1. V lost 5 bases to trimming and J lost 5 bases; unmatched junction nucleotides: 7. Germline assignment: CDR1 SGHRS and CDR2 YFSETQ. The CDR3 covers 14 residues. Here the CDR3 reads CASSSDRGGTEAFF. CDR3 DNA sequence: TGCGCCAGCAGTTCGGACAGGGGAGGGACTGAAGCTTTCTTT.

The chain employs TRBV27 and TRBJ2-7; unclear D gene. Per germline, CDR1 MNHEY and CDR2 SMNVEV (reference sequence). The CDR3 has 14 amino acids. V was shortened by 3 bases and J by 6 bases, with 15 bases between the two germline ends. The CDR3 coding sequence is TGTGCCAGCAGTTTTGAACAAGGCTTCGGCGAGCAGTACTTC. Protein product: CASSFEQGFGEQYF.

The chain couples TRBV18 to TRBJ1-1; maybe TRBD1 (6 bases). Between the trimmed V and J ends, which lost 1 base and 4 bases, there was a span of 10 bases. CDR3 length: 14 amino acids. Germline loops: CDR1 KGHSH, CDR2 LQKENI. CDR3: CASSPQRGVTEAFF. As DNA, the CDR3 is TGTGCCAGCTCACCACAAAGGGGGGTCACTGAAGCTTTCTTT.

The rearrangement uses TRBV6-4 and TRBJ2-2; 13 bases agree with TRBD2. The germline CDR1 and CDR2 sequences are MRHNA and SNTAGT. J was trimmed by 3 bases and V by 6 bases; bases with no gene match: 1. CDR3 size: 15 residues. The CDR3 DNA reads as TGTGCCAGCAGCGGACTAGCGGGAGACACCGGGGAGCTGTTTTTT. This encodes CASSGLAGDTGELFF.

The chain carries TRBV24-1 and TRBJ2-1; 8 bases map to TRBD2. Germline trimming cut 4 bases from V and 0 bases from J; bases unmatched to any gene: 4. This CDR3 has 16 residues. The germline V gene has CDR1 KGHDR and CDR2 SFDVKD. In DNA, the CDR3 is TGTGCCACCAGTGACGAACTAGCGGTCTCCTACAATGAGCAGTTCTTC. Translated: CATSDELAVSYNEQFF.

The chain is built from TRBV6-2 or TRBV6-3 and TRBJ2-1; D is ambiguous. This CDR3 is built from 13 residues. Trimming removed 0 bases from V and 8 bases from J, with 8 bases in between. CDR1 and CDR2 from the germline V gene are MNHEY and SVGEGT. The CDR3 is CASSYSEKDEQFF. The CDR3 region has the DNA TGTGCCAGCAGTTACTCTGAAAAAGATGAGCAGTTCTTC.

The DNA for the CDR3 is TGTGCCATCAGTGGGGCGGGAGGGCCTAGGAATGAGCAGTTCTTC. Protein: CAISGAGGPRNEQFF. This chain uses TRBV10-3 with TRBJ2-1; 9 bases line up with TRBD2. The CDR3 is 15 residues long. The germline gives CDR1 ENHRY, CDR2 SYGVKD. J lost 7 bases, V lost 4 bases, and 8 bases had no gene match.

As to this clone: The sample has other DNA sequences that encode this CDR3 too. The gene calls are TRBV12-3 or TRBV12-4 and TRBJ2-7, with D unresolved. Deletions cut 1 base from V and 4 bases from J, with 2 bases between. The CDR3 consists of 11 residues. In DNA, the CDR3 is TGTGCCAGCAGTTTAGGTTACGAGCAGTACTTC. Encoded protein: CASSLGYEQYF.

This chain links TRBV10-3 with TRBJ2-5; the match to TRBD2 covers 7 bases. Germline CDR1 is ENHRY and CDR2 is SYGVKD. The V segment lost 3 bases and the J segment 4 bases; nucleotides outside the gene matches: 11. The CDR3 spans 16 residues. The CDR3 is CAISDPPVGGGETQYF. CDR3 sequence (DNA): TGTGCCATCAGTGACCCACCCGTGGGGGGGGGAGAGACCCAGTACTTC.

This clone appeared once. The chain couples TRBV6-5 to TRBJ2-2; 9 bases are a match to TRBD1. CDR3 length: 15 residues. V was clipped by 6 bases and J by 1 base; unmatched bases: 3. Germline CDR1 reads MNHEY; CDR2 reads SVGAGI. The CDR3 DNA follows: TGTGCCAGCAGCCGGGGACAGGGGAACACCGGGGAGCTGTTTTTT. Protein product: CASSRGQGNTGELFF.